This T cell receptor beta chain derives from a study of blood T cell repertoires in COVID-19. For the study at large: The origin of the acute and convalescent COVID-19 samples was the United States, Italy and Spain.

TCRdb's table, derived via immunoSEQ multiplex PCR, lists solely in-frame clones and lacks some. The table includes about 70,000 clones, 90% detected once. In germline, CDR1 is MNHNS, CDR2 SASEGT. Trimming removed 2 bases from V and 0 bases from J; junction bases left unmatched: 4. CDR3 length: 15 residues. Sequencing was performed on peripheral blood. The chain combines TRBV6-1 with TRBJ2-7; 7 bases align to TRBD2. The TCR sequence derives from a human donor in a cohort sampled during active COVID-19. The CDR3 DNA is TGTGCCAGCAGTGAACGGGGGGTCGGCTCCTACGAGCAGTACTTC. Its translation is CASSERGVGSYEQYF.